These 24 T cell receptor beta chains share one sample of origin, sequenced in a study of blood T cell repertoires in COVID-19. Profiling relied on immunoSEQ multiplex PCR, and the TCRdb table lists in-frame clones only, not all of them. The profile covers about 480,000 clones, with around 89% appearing a single time and less than 2% taken by the ten largest. Sequencing used PBMCs or T cells enriched from blood (not recorded which). These receptors came from a woman aged 40 to 50 who had recovered from COVID-19.

CDR3: CASSQESDRGNTQYF. The CDR3 nucleotides are TGCGCCAGCAGCCAAGAAAGCGACCGGGGGAATACGCAGTATTTT. The chain joins TRBV4-3 to TRBJ2-3; D is possibly TRBD2 (6 bases). CDR3 length: 15 amino acids. From germline, CDR1 is LGHNA and CDR2 YSLEER. V was pared by 0 bases and J by 7 bases, with 14 bases between.

This chain joins TRBV5-4 and TRBJ1-1, with D possibly matching TRBD1 (6 bases). Looked up from germline, CDR1 is SGHNT and CDR2 is YYREEE (reference sequence). CDR3 size: 15 residues. Trimming removed 3 bases from V and 4 bases from J, with 16 bases in between. The CDR3 DNA follows: TGTGCCAGCAGCTCCCTGGTACAGGGTAGCACTGAAGCTTTCTTT. Encoded protein: CASSSLVQGSTEAFF.

V usage is TRBV7-9 and J usage is TRBJ2-6; 11 bases match TRBD1. Losses at the gene ends were 5 bases for V and 2 bases for J; bases not matched to a gene: 8. CDR3 length: 18 amino acids. Germline CDR1 and CDR2: SEHNR and FQNEAQ (reference sequence). The CDR3 region has the DNA TGTGCCAGCAGCGGACGGGACAGGGGGGGCGCTGGGGCCAACGTCCTGACTTTC. Translated, it gives CASSGRDRGGAGANVLTF.

The chain is built from TRBV15 and TRBJ1-5; maybe TRBD1 (5 bases). The CDR3 is 15 residues long. Looked up from germline, CDR1 is LNHNV and CDR2 is YYDKDF (reference sequence). V shed 3 bases and J shed 6 bases, with 15 bases lying between them. CDR3 nucleotides: TGTGCCACCAGCAGCGGGACCCAGGAGGGTCAGCCCCAGCATTTT. It codes for CATSSGTQEGQPQHF.

This rearrangement joins TRBV20-1 to TRBJ2-5, with TRBD2 matching 10 bases. The CDR3 sequence is 14 residues long. V lost 3 bases, J lost 6 bases, and 7 bases stayed unmatched. Per germline, CDR1 DFQATT and CDR2 SNEGSKA (reference sequence). The CDR3 sequence: CSASLAGGLKTQYF. The CDR3 coding sequence is TGCAGTGCTAGTTTAGCGGGAGGATTAAAGACCCAGTACTTC.

This clone has more than one count but fewer than ten. The chain employs TRBV5-1 and TRBJ2-5; 8 bases fit TRBD2. CDR3 size: 16 residues. Trimming took 4 bases from V and 1 from J; bases not matched to a gene: 9. The germline V gene encodes CDR1 SGHRS and CDR2 YFSETQ. The CDR3 DNA reads TGCGCCAGCAGCAGCGGACTAGCAGCTTCCCAAGAGACCCAGTACTTC. Its translation: CASSSGLAASQETQYF.

J is TRBJ2-2 and V is TRBV3-1 (or the pseudogene TRBV3-2), with 8 bases fitting TRBD2. Trimming cost V 2 bases and J 4 bases; bases outside gene matches: 0. Germline assignment: CDR1 LGHDT and CDR2 YNNKEL (reference sequence). There are 14 residues in the CDR3. CDR3 nucleotides: TGTGCCAGCAGCCAAACTAGCGGCACCGGGGAGCTGTTTTTT. Its protein product is CASSQTSGTGELFF.

The chain employs TRBV5-4 and TRBJ1-2, with TRBD1 matching over 7 bases. J lost 0 bases, V lost 1 base, and 3 bases had no gene match. This CDR3 has 15 amino acids. Looked up from germline, CDR1 is SGHNT and CDR2 is YYREEE (reference sequence). The CDR3 nucleotides are TGTGCCAGCAGCTTGTCCGGGACAGCTAACTATGGCTACACCTTC. This gives the protein CASSLSGTANYGYTF.

The chain employs TRBV30 and TRBJ1-1; possible D gene TRBD1, 6 bases. Germline V CDR1 and CDR2: GTSNPN, SVGIG (reference sequence). The CDR3 is 15 residues long. Trimming removed 2 bases from V and 5 bases from J, with 18 bases in between. For the CDR3, the DNA is TGTGCCTGGAGTCCTCACACAGGGCCCCGGACTGAAGCTTTCTTT. Protein: CAWSPHTGPRTEAFF.

The V gene is TRBV6-5, the J gene TRBJ2-1, with a possible D match to TRBD2 (5 bases). V lost 8 bases and J lost 4, with 15 bases in between. Looked up from germline, CDR1 is MNHEY and CDR2 is SVGAGI. CDR3 length: 14 amino acids. The CDR3: CASARAERYNEQFF. The CDR3 DNA reads TGTGCCAGCGCTAGAGCGGAGCGGTACAATGAGCAGTTCTTC.

The chain has TRBV27 and TRBJ1-2, with D possibly TRBD1 on 5 matching bases. Germline loops: CDR1 MNHEY, CDR2 SMNVEV (reference sequence). V was cut by 0 bases and J by 5 bases, with 13 bases left in between. The CDR3 length is 15 residues. CDR3 region: CASSLSVPQVYGYTF. DNA of the CDR3: TGTGCCAGCAGTTTATCCGTGCCACAGGTATATGGCTACACCTTC.

This chain uses TRBV4-3 with TRBJ1-1, with D possibly being TRBD1 (5 bases). With 4 bases removed from V and 5 bases from J, the gap between germline ends came to 11 bases. The CDR3 is 13 amino acids. Germline CDR1 and CDR2: LGHNA and YSLEER. CDR3 bases: TGCGCCAGCAGCCTATCAGGGTTGACTGAAGCTTTCTTT. Translating gives CASSLSGLTEAFF.

In its sample, this clone was seen a few times. The chain combines TRBV7-2 with TRBJ2-2; 9 positions agree with TRBD2. Looked up from germline, CDR1 is SGHTA and CDR2 is FQGNSA. The CDR3 is made up of 15 amino acids. V shed 5 bases, J shed 3 bases, and the junction held 4 bases outside the gene matches. The CDR3 loop reads CASSLGTSYTGELFF. Written as DNA, the CDR3 is TGTGCCAGCAGCCTAGGGACTAGCTACACCGGGGAGCTGTTTTTT. Using reference TRBV7-2 and TRBJ2-2 for the parts outside the CDR3, the full variable domain is GAGVSQSPSNKVTEKGKDVELRCDPISGHTALYWYRQSLGQGLEFLIYFQGNSAPDKSGLPSDRFSAERTGGSVSTLTIQRTQQEDSAVYLCASSLGTSYTGELFFGEGSRLTVL.

V is TRBV20-1 and J is TRBJ2-2, with D perhaps TRBD1 (5 bases). The CDR3 runs 17 residues. Germline V lookup: CDR1 DFQATT, CDR2 SNEGSKA (reference sequence). The germline V and J ends were trimmed by 3 bases and 2 bases, with 19 bases remaining between them. CDR3 in amino acids: CSASRAVVGQNTGELFF. Written as DNA, the CDR3 is TGCAGTGCTAGTCGGGCGGTGGTAGGACAAAACACCGGGGAGCTGTTTTTT.

V is TRBV5-1 and J is TRBJ1-1, with D maybe TRBD1 (6 bases). CDR1 SGHRS and CDR2 YFSETQ come from the germline V gene. The CDR3 length is 14 residues. Trimming cost V 1 base and J 3 bases, with 10 bases left between them. In DNA, the CDR3 is TGCGCCAGCAGCTTGTGGGACAAAGACACTGAAGCTTTCTTT. Protein sequence: CASSLWDKDTEAFF. The complete variable domain, with remaining parts taken from reference TRBV5-1 and TRBJ1-1, reads KAGVTQTPRYLIKTRGQQVTLSCSPISGHRSVSWYQQTPGQGLQFLFEYFSETQRNKGNFPGRFSGRQFSNSRSEMNVSTLELGDSALYLCASSLWDKDTEAFFGQGTRLTVV.

The chain links TRBV27 to TRBJ1-2; TRBD1 matches at 7 bases. V lost 0 bases and J lost 8; bases outside the gene matches: 3. The CDR3 has 13 residues. CDR1 is MNHEY and CDR2 is SMNVEV in the germline V gene (reference sequence). The DNA for the CDR3 is TGTGCCAGCAGTTTATCAGGGGGCGGCGGCTACACCTTC. As protein: CASSLSGGGGYTF.

In regard to this clone: The identical CDR3 is also encoded by other nucleotide sequences in the sample. J is TRBJ1-2 and V is TRBV29-1; 8 nucleotides match TRBD1. Trimming took 7 bases from V and 3 from J; bases not matched to a gene: 1. The V gene's germline CDR1 is SQVTM and CDR2 ANQGSEA. The CDR3 runs to 11 residues. CDR3 sequence reads: CSAGQDYGYTF. Here the CDR3 DNA reads TGCAGCGCGGGACAGGACTATGGCTACACCTTC.

This clone was found a few times. Other DNA sequences in this sample translate to the same CDR3. This chain links TRBV27 with TRBJ1-6; 7 nucleotides agree with TRBD1. In germline, CDR1 is MNHEY, CDR2 SMNVEV (reference sequence). Germline trimming cut 4 bases from V and 7 bases from J; bases unmatched to any gene: 4. The CDR3 runs to 14 residues. The CDR3 bases are TGTGCCAGCAGTTGGGACAGCCTAAATTCACCCCTCCACTTT. It is translated as CASSWDSLNSPLHF.

The V and J genes are TRBV18 and TRBJ2-2; the match to TRBD2 covers 10 bases. This CDR3 spans 16 amino acids. The V segment lost 3 bases and the J segment 6 bases; nucleotides outside the gene matches: 7. The germline gives CDR1 KGHSH, CDR2 LQKENI. For the CDR3, the DNA is TGTGCCAGCTCACCTCAGCGGGAGGGAAGGTCCGGGGAGCTGTTTTTT. Amino acid sequence: CASSPQREGRSGELFF.

This clone was recorded once. The chain carries TRBV20-1 and TRBJ2-7; 8 positions match TRBD2. V was pared by 3 bases and J by 7 bases, with 17 bases of the junction left unmatched. From germline, CDR1 is DFQATT and CDR2 SNEGSKA (reference sequence). The CDR3 loop spans 16 amino acids. CDR3 sequence (DNA): TGCAGTGCTAGTCACCGAGGGGGACTAGAGCCGTGGGAGCAGTACTTC. Translated, it gives CSASHRGGLEPWEQYF.

The chain has TRBV10-1 and TRBJ2-7, with D maybe TRBD2 (6 bases). Germline V CDR1 and CDR2: WNHNN, SYGVQD (reference sequence). The CDR3 runs 17 residues. The ends were cut back, 6 bases at V and 2 bases at J, with 23 bases in the middle. CDR3 bases: TGCGCCAGCAGGGGGCGGAGCGGCGGGGATACTACCTACGAGCAGTACTTC. Translated: CASRGRSGGDTTYEQYF.

V usage is TRBV27 and J usage is TRBJ1-4, with unresolved D. Looked up from germline, CDR1 is MNHEY and CDR2 is SMNVEV (reference sequence). This CDR3 contains 14 residues. Trimming removed 5 bases from V and 7 bases from J, with 14 bases in between. DNA of the CDR3: TGTGCCAGCAGTCCATCCCTCCCAGGTGAAAAACTGTTTTTT. Encoded protein: CASSPSLPGEKLFF.

This chain uses TRBV5-1 with TRBJ1-1; weak D call: TRBD1 (5 bases). The CDR3 totals 13 residues. Germline CDR1 SGHRS, CDR2 YFSETQ. Trimming left V 2 bases short and J 4 bases short, with 9 bases between. In nucleotides, the CDR3 is TGCGCCAGCAGCTTTGAAGGGGTCACTGAAGCTTTCTTT. Translation: CASSFEGVTEAFF.

This clone occurred once. V is TRBV4-1 and J is TRBJ2-7; 7 bases are a match to TRBD2. The ends lost 5 bases at V and 4 bases at J; junction bases unmatched: 20. From germline, CDR1 is MGHRA and CDR2 YSYEKL. The CDR3 spans 18 residues. DNA of the CDR3: TGCGCCAGCAGCAGCGGGAAGGTCCTCAGGAATTCAGGGTACGAGCAGTACTTC. Translated, it gives CASSSGKVLRNSGYEQYF.